This T cell receptor (beta chain) appears in the sequencing data of a study of identical twins. Study results and caveats: Zero-insertion analyses might be partly confounded by invariant T cells like MAIT and iNKT.

This clonotype has only a few counts. What it binds is unknown. Germline V gene lookup returns CDR1 SGHAT and CDR2 FQNNGV. This CDR3 spans 16 amino acids. Deletions cut 1 base from V and 0 bases from J, with 11 bases between. TCRdb itself ran the 5' RACE reads through MiXCR, one entry per CDR3 protein. Among 1,800,000 or so distinct CDR3 sequences, roughly 35% were seen once, and the ten largest hold 0.25% to 0.3%. This rearrangement joins TRBV11-2 to TRBJ2-3; the D gene is possibly TRBD1 (5 bases). The sample comprised cord blood. This TCR was sampled from a newborn girl in good health. Here the CDR3 DNA reads TGTGCCAGCAGCTTAGGCAGGGCCCATAGCACAGATACGCAGTATTTT. Protein product: CASSLGRAHSTDTQYF.